This T cell receptor (beta chain) was identified during a study of OX40 agonist ivuxolimab in advanced cancers. Background on the study: At 0.01 to 10 mg/kg, ivuxolimab was administered intravenously to patients every 2 weeks. Broader study findings: Average numbers of expanded clones were greater in CD8+ T cells than in CD4+. Some nonresponders also had low normalized T-cell clonal expansion. At 0.1 to 3.0 mg/kg, clonal expansion of CD4+ and CD8+ blood T cells had occurred by week 6.

The CDR3 consists of 15 residues. Germline V gene data show CDR1 as SQVTM and CDR2 as ANQGSEA. V gave up 5 bases and J gave up 5 bases; unmatched junction bases: 5. Only in-frame clones appear in the TCRdb table, and some are missing; sequencing was by immunoSEQ multiplex PCR. The table has tens of thousands of clones, more than 85% seen once. Worth noting for this clone: Its target is unknown.

This chain connects TRBV29-1 to TRBJ2-2, with 13 positions matching TRBD2. This TCR was recovered from an adult with an advanced solid tumor such as melanoma, head and neck, liver or kidney cancer. The sequenced sample was CD4+ or CD8+ T cells sorted from blood, obtained in a trial of the OX40 agonist ivuxolimab. The CDR3 protein is CSVFGTSGTTGELFF. The CDR3 coding sequence is TGCAGCGTTTTCGGGACTAGCGGGACAACCGGGGAGCTGTTTTTT.